The 4 T cell receptor beta chains below come from one sample, sequenced in a study of blood T cell repertoires in COVID-19. Profiling relied on immunoSEQ multiplex PCR, and the TCRdb table lists in-frame clones only, not all of them. The top ten clones hold under 2.5% of a sample with roughly 250,000 clones, approximately 89% of them seen once. The sample consisted of peripheral blood. The receptors here all came from a woman aged 45-59 years with acute or convalescent COVID-19.

This chain links TRBV5-1 with TRBJ2-5; 13 nucleotides align to TRBD2. CDR3 size: 17 residues. Trimming at V came to 3 bases and at J to 4 bases, leaving 9 bases not matched to a gene. Germline V gives CDR1 SGHRS, CDR2 YFSETQ. DNA of the CDR3: TGCGCCAGCAGCTCAACTAGCGGGAGGGCAGAGGGAGAGACCCAGTACTTC. Its protein product is CASSSTSGRAEGETQYF.

V and J are TRBV18 and TRBJ2-7; 7 nucleotides line up with TRBD1. With V trimmed by 3 bases and J by 7 bases, 3 bases remained unmatched. This CDR3 is 12 amino acids long. Germline CDR1 is KGHSH and CDR2 is LQKENI. CDR3 residues: CASSPSTGEQYF. In DNA, the CDR3 is TGTGCCAGCTCACCTTCGACAGGGGAGCAGTACTTC.

V gene TRBV7-2 combines with J gene TRBJ1-4, with D tentatively TRBD1 (6 bases). Trimming cost V 6 bases and J 7 bases, with 15 bases left between them. This CDR3 spans 14 amino acids. Germline values: CDR1 SGHTA, CDR2 FQGNSA. This chain's CDR3 is CASRAGGRREKLFF. CDR3 sequence (DNA): TGTGCCAGCAGAGCGGGGGGGCGCCGTGAAAAACTGTTTTTT.

The chain uses TRBV9 and TRBJ1-2; 9 bases match TRBD1. V gave up 0 bases and J gave up 5 bases; unmatched junction bases: 5. This CDR3 comprises 15 residues. Germline CDR1 reads SGDLS; CDR2 reads YYNGEE. The CDR3 protein is CASSVGTGTGYGYTF. The CDR3 bases are TGTGCCAGCAGCGTAGGTACTGGGACAGGGTATGGCTACACCTTC.